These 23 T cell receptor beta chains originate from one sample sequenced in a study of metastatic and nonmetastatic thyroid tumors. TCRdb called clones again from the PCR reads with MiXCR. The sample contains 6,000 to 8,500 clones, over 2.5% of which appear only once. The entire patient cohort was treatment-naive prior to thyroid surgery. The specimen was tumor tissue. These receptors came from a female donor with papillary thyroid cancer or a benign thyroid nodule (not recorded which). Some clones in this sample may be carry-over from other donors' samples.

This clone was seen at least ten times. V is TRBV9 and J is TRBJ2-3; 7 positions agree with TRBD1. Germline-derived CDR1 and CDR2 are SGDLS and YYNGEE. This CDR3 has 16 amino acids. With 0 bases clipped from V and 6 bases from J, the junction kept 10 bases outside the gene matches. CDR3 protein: CASSVALGTVGDTQYF. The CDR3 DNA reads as TGTGCCAGCAGCGTAGCGCTGGGGACAGTGGGTGATACGCAGTATTTT.

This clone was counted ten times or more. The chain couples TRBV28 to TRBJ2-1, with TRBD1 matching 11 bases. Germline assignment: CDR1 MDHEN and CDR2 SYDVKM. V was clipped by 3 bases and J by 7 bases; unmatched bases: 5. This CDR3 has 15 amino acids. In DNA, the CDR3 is TGTGCCAGCAGTTTCCAGGGACAGGGGGGAAATGAGCAGTTCTTC. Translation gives CASSFQGQGGNEQFF.

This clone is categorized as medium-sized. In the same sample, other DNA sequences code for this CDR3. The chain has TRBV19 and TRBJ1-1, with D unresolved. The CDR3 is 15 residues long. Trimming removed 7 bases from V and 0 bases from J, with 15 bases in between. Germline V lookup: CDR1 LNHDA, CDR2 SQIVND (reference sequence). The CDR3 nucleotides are TGTGCCAGTACCTTAGGTCGGCTAATGAACACTGAAGCTTTCTTT. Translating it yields CASTLGRLMNTEAFF.

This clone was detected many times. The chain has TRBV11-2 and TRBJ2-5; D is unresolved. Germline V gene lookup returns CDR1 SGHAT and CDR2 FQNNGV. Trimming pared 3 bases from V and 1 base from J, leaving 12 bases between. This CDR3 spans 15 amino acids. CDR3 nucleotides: TGTGCCAGCAGCTTGACCGGACCCCCCCAAGAGACCCAGTACTTC. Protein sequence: CASSLTGPPQETQYF.

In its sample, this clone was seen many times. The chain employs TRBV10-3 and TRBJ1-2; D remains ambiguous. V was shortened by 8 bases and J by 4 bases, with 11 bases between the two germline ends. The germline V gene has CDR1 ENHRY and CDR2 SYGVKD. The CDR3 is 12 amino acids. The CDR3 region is CAIAQTVYGYTF. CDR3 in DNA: TGTGCCATCGCCCAGACTGTCTATGGCTACACCTTC.

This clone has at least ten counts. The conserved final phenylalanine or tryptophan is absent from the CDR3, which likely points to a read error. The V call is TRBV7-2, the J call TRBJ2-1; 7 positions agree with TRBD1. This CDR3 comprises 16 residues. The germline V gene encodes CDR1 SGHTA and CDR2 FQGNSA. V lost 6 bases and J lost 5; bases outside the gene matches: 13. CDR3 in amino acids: CASSFLLGTVDNEQFV. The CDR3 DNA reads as TGTGCCAGCAGTTTCCTCTTGGGGACAGTCGACAATGAGCAGTTCGTC.

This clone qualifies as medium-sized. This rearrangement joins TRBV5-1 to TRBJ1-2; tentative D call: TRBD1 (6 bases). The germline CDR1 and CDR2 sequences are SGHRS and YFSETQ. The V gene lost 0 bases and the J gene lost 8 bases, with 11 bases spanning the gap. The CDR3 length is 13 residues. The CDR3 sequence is CASSLEGEGGYTF. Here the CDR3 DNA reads TGCGCCAGCAGCTTGGAGGGGGAAGGGGGCTACACCTTC.

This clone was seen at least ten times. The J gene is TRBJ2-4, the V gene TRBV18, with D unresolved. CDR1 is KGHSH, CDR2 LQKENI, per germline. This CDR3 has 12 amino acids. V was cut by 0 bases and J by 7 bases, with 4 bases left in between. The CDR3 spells CASSPPGNIQYF. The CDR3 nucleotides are TGTGCCAGCTCACCACCAGGGAACATTCAGTACTTC.

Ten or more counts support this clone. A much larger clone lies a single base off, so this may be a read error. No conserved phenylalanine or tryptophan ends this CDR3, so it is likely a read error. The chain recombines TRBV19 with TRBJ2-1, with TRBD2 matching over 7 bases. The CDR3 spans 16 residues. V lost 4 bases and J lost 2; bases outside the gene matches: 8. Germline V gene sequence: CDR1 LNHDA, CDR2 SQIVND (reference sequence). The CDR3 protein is CASSTLTGLTYNEQFV. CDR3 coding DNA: TGTGCCAGTAGTACCCTAACGGGACTAACCTACAATGAGCAGTTCGTC.

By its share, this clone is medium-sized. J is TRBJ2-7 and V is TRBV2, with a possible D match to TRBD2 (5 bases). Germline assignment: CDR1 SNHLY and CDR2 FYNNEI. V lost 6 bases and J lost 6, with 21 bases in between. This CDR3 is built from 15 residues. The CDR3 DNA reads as TGTGCCAGCAGCGTAAGGGAGAGAATGCCCCGCGAGCAGTACTTC. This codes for CASSVRERMPREQYF.

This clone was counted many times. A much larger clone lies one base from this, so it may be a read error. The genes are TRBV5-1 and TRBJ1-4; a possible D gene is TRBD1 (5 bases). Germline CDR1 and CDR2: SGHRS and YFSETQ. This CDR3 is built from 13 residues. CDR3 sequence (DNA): TGCGCCGGCAGTACAGCGGGGGATGAAAAACTGTTTTTT. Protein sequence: CAGSTAGDEKLFF.

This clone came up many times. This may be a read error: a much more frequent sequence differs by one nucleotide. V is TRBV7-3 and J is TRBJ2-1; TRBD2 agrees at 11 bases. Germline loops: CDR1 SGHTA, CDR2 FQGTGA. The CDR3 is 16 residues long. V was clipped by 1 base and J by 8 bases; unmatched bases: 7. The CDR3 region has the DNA TGTGCCAGCAGCTTAAGAACTAGCGGGAGAGGCTATGAGCAGTTCTTC. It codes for CASSLRTSGRGYEQFF. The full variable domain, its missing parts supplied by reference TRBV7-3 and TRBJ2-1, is GAGVSQTPSNKVTEKGKYVELRCDPISGHTALYWYRQSLGQGPEFLIYFQGTGAADDSGLPNDRFFAVRPEGSVSTLKIQRTERGDSAVYLCASSLRTSGRGYEQFFGPGTRLTVL.

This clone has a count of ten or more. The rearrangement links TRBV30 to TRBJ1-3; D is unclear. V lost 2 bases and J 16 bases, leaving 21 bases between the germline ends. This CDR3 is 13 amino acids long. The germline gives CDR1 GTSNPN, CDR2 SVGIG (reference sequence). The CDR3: CAWSKDLGGRFYF. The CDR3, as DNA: TGTGCCTGGAGTAAGGACCTTGGCGGAAGGTTTTATTTT.

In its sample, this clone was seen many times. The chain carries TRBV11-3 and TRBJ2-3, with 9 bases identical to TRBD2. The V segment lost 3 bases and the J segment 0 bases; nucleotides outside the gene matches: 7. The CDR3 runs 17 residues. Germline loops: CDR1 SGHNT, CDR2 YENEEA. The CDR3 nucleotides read TGTGCCAGCAGCTTTGGACTAGCGCGGGGGAGCACAGATACGCAGTATTTT. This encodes CASSFGLARGSTDTQYF.

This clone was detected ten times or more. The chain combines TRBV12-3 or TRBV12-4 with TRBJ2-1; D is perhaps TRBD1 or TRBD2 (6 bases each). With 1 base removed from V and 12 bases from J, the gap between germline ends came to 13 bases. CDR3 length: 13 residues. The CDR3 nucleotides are TGTGCCAGCAGTTTAGAGGAGGGGGGTGGGCAGTTCTTC. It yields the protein CASSLEEGGGQFF.

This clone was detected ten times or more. The CDR3 is CASSEAAGEYF. The CDR3 bases are TGTGCCAGCAGCGAGGCGGCGGGGGAGTACTTC. The rearrangement uses TRBV9 and TRBJ2-7; 7 nucleotides match TRBD2. The CDR3 sequence is 11 residues long. After removal of 3 bases from V and 11 bases from J, the junction contained 5 bases not matched to a gene. Germline values: CDR1 SGDLS, CDR2 YYNGEE. The entire variable domain, with the rest obtained from reference TRBV9 and TRBJ2-7, is as follows: DSGVTQTPKHLITATGQRVTLRCSPRSGDLSVYWYQQSLDQGLQFLIQYYNGEERAKGNILERFSAQQFPDLHSELNLSSLELGDSALYFCASSEAAGEYFGPGTRLTVT.

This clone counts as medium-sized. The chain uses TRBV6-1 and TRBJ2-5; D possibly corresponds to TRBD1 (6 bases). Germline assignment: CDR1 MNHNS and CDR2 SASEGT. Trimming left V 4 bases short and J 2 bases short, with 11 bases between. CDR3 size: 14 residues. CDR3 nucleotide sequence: TGTGCCAGCAGTGTTACAGGGATACAAGAGACCCAGTACTTC. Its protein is CASSVTGIQETQYF.

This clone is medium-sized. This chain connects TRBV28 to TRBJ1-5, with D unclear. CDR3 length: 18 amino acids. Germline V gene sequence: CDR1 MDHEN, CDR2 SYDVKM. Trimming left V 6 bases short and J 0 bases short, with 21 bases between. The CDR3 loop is CASSVMGRPPYSNQPQHF. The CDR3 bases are TGTGCCAGCAGCGTAATGGGCCGGCCCCCCTATAGCAATCAGCCCCAGCATTTT. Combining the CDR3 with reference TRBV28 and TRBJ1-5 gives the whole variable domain DVKVTQSSRYLVKRTGEKVFLECVQDMDHENMFWYRQDPGLGLRLIYFSYDVKMKEKGDIPEGYSVSREKKERFSLILESASTNQTSMYLCASSVMGRPPYSNQPQHFGDGTRLSIL.

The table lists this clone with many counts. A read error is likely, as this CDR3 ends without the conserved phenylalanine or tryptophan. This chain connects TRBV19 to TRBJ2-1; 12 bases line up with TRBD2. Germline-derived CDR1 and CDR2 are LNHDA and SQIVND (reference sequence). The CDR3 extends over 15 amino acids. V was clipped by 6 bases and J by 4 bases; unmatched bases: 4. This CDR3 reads CASRLGLAGYNEQFV. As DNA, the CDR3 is TGTGCCAGTAGGCTCGGACTAGCGGGATACAATGAGCAGTTCGTC.

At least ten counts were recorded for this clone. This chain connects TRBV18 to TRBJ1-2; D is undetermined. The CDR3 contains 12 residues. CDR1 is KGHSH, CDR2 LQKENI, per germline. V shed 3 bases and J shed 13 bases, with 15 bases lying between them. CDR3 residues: CASSPLDAAVTF. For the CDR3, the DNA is TGTGCCAGCTCACCCTTGGACGCGGCAGTCACCTTC.

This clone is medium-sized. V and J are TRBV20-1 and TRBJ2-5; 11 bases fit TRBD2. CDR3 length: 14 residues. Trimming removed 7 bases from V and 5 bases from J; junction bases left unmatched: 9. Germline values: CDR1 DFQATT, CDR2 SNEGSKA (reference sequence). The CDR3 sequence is CSGRGSGRAETQYF. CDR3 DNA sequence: TGCAGTGGCCGGGGTAGCGGGAGGGCGGAGACCCAGTACTTC.

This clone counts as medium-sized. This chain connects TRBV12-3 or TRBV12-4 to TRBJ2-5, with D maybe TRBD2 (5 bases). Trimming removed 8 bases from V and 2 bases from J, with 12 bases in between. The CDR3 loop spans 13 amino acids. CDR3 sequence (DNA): TGTGCCAGCGGACGGGAAGTTCAAGAGACCCAGTACTTC. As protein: CASGREVQETQYF.

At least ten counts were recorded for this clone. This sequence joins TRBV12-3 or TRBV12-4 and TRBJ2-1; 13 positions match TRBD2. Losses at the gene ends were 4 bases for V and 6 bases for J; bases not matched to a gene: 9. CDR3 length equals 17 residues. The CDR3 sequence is CASSSPKGLAGANEQFF. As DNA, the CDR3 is TGTGCCAGCAGTTCCCCCAAAGGACTAGCGGGAGCCAATGAGCAGTTCTTC.